This TCR beta chain was captured by sequencing in a study of T cells after yellow fever vaccination. CDR1 SGHRS and CDR2 YFSETQ come from the germline V gene. The CDR3 has 14 residues. V was cut by 4 bases and J by 3 bases, with 13 bases left in between. Study-level results: Abundant contaminating clonotypes from the bulk population could appear in FACS-sorted repertoires. A large majority of primary-vaccination clones showed up again after the booster (approximately 95% CD4, 75% to 90% CD8). Although the secondary response was weaker, it peaked faster, at day 5 versus 15.

This clonotype was counted between two and nine times. The antigen remains undetermined. 5'RACE template switching generated TCR cDNA, adding a universal primer site and UMIs. TCRdb used MiXCR to reprocess the 5' RACE reads, holding one entry per CDR3 protein. The data show hundreds of thousands of distinct CDR3 sequences, less than 20% seen once. This specimen consisted of PBMCs, obtained 15 days after the yellow fever booster vaccination. The rearrangement joins TRBV5-1 to TRBJ1-1; D may be TRBD1 (6 bases). This clonotype originated in a man aged 25-40 years who received the YFV17D yellow fever vaccine. The CDR3 loop reads CASSATGQYTEAFF. Written as DNA, the CDR3 is TGCGCCAGCAGCGCTACCGGACAGTACACTGAAGCTTTCTTT.